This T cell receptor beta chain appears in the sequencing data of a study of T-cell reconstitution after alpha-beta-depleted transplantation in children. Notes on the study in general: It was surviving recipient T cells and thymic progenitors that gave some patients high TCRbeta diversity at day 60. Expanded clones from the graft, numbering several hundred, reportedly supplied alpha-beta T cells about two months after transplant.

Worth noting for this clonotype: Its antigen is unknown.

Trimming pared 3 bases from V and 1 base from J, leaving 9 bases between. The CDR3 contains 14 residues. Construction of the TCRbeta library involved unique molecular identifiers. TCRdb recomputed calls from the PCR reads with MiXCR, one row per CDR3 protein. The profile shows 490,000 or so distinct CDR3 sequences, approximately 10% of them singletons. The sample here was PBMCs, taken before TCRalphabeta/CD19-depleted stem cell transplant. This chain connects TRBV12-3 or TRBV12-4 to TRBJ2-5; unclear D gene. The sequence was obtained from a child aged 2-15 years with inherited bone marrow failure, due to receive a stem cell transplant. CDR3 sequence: CASSFRTFQETQYF. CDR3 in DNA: TGTGCCAGCAGTTTTCGGACCTTCCAAGAGACCCAGTACTTC.